One sample yielded the 15 T cell receptor beta chains listed below, sequenced in a study of massively parallel sequencing of T cell beta chains. TCRdb re-called the 5' RACE reads with MiXCR, one entry per CDR3 protein. The sample consists of 3,500 to 5,000 distinct CDR3 sequences, 35% to 45% of them appearing once. Sequences were obtained from commercial RNA from peripheral blood pooled from many donors. These receptor sequences come from a pool of human donors in good health; the sample was commercial RNA pooled from many donors.

By sample fraction, this clonotype is medium-sized. V usage is TRBV20-1 and J usage is TRBJ1-1; D gene uncertain. Germline V CDR1 and CDR2: DFQATT, SNEGSKA (reference sequence). The CDR3 is 10 residues long. With 3 bases removed from V and 8 bases from J, the gap between germline ends came to 7 bases. The CDR3 DNA reads as TGCAGTGCTAGTCTGGGAGAAGCTTTCTTT. This gives the protein CSASLGEAFF.

J is TRBJ2-7 and V is TRBV29-1; D unclear. The V gene's germline CDR1 is SQVTM and CDR2 ANQGSEA. With 6 bases removed from V and 0 bases from J, the gap between germline ends came to 12 bases. The CDR3 is 13 residues long. CDR3 in amino acids: CSVQPLSSYEQYF. The CDR3 nucleotides read TGCAGCGTCCAACCCCTTTCCTCCTACGAGCAGTACTTC.

The CDR3 loop reads CASSLEQGRYEQYF. The CDR3 bases are TGCGCCAGCAGCTTGGAACAGGGGAGATACGAGCAGTACTTC. This sequence joins TRBV5-1 and TRBJ2-7; TRBD1 agrees at 7 bases. Germline CDR1 and CDR2: SGHRS and YFSETQ. Unmatched junction bases numbered 4, after V lost 0 bases and J lost 4 bases. There are 14 residues in the CDR3.

This clonotype was observed a few times. The chain links TRBV29-1 to TRBJ1-1; D gene unclear. V dropped 7 bases and J dropped 1 base, with 10 bases sitting between them. The V gene's germline CDR1 is SQVTM and CDR2 ANQGSEA. CDR3 length equals 12 residues. The CDR3 nucleotides are TGCAGCGCCACTCAGACGAACACTGAAGCTTTCTTT. It is translated as CSATQTNTEAFF.

There are a few counts of this clonotype. V and J are TRBV10-3 and TRBJ2-1; no reliable D call. The CDR3 is 12 amino acids. CDR1 is ENHRY and CDR2 is SYGVKD in the germline V gene. The ends were cut back, 0 bases at V and 10 bases at J, with 7 bases in the middle. The CDR3 DNA sequence: TGTGCCATCAGTGAGTCGGGAAGGGAGCAGTTCTTC. Translation gives CAISESGREQFF.

The V and J genes are TRBV12-3 or TRBV12-4 and TRBJ1-1; D gene uncertain. Between the trimmed V and J ends, which lost 2 bases and 5 bases, there was a span of 12 bases. CDR3 length: 14 residues. The CDR3 is CASSLIDGGTEAFF. The CDR3 DNA sequence: TGTGCCAGCAGTTTAATAGATGGAGGGACTGAAGCTTTCTTT.

V usage is TRBV13 and J usage is TRBJ2-3, with D uncertain. V dropped 0 bases and J dropped 9 bases, with 13 bases sitting between them. The CDR3 sequence is 14 residues long. Looked up from germline, CDR1 is PRHDT and CDR2 is FYEKMQ (reference sequence). DNA for the CDR3: TGTGCCAGCAGCTTAGGGGCCGCGGCACACACGCAGTATTTT. It specifies CASSLGAAAHTQYF.

The CDR3 DNA is TGTGCCAGCAGCCCCCAGGGACTAGACTACGAGCAGTACTTC. Translation: CASSPQGLDYEQYF. The chain employs TRBV4-2 and TRBJ2-7; TRBD2 agrees at 8 bases. Germline CDR1 reads LGHNA; CDR2 reads YNFKEQ. V gave up 4 bases and J gave up 3 bases; unmatched junction bases: 5. There are 14 residues in the CDR3.

This clonotype was seen a few times. The chain carries TRBV11-1 and TRBJ2-5; D remains unclear. CDR1 is SGHAT, CDR2 FQDESV, per germline (reference sequence). Trimming stripped 0 bases from V and 4 bases from J, with 12 bases between. The CDR3 is made up of 15 amino acids. As DNA, the CDR3 is TGTGCCAGCAGCTTAGCAGGGATGAAGGGAGAGACCCAGTACTTC. It is translated as CASSLAGMKGETQYF.

The chain has TRBV6-2 or TRBV6-3 and TRBJ1-1, with 8 bases lining up with TRBD1. Germline CDR1 MNHEY, CDR2 SVGEGT. V trimming: 8 bases; J trimming: 5 bases; junction bases outside the gene matches: 4. This CDR3 spans 12 amino acids. CDR3 in DNA: TGTGCCAGCCAGGGGGCGGAGACTGAAGCTTTCTTT. Protein sequence: CASQGAETEAFF.

This clonotype was found a few times. The rearrangement links TRBV6-4 to TRBJ1-3; a weak D match, TRBD1 (6 bases). The V gene's germline CDR1 is MRHNA and CDR2 SNTAGT. The V gene lost 5 bases and the J gene lost 0 bases, with 8 bases spanning the gap. The CDR3 spans 14 residues. CDR3 protein: CASSRDISGNTIYF. DNA of the CDR3: TGTGCCAGCAGTAGGGACATCTCTGGAAACACCATATATTTT.

The chain carries TRBV25-1 and TRBJ2-7; a possible D gene is TRBD1 (6 bases). The V end lost 4 bases, the J end lost 4 bases, and 14 bases lay between the germline ends. This CDR3 contains 14 residues. Looked up from germline, CDR1 is MGHDK and CDR2 is SYGVNS. CDR3 region: CASSGTGLRYEQYF. The CDR3 region has the DNA TGTGCCAGCAGTGGAACAGGGTTGCGGTACGAGCAGTACTTC.

The V gene is TRBV11-3, the J gene TRBJ1-1; D call uncertain. V was pared by 1 base and J by 0 bases, with 6 bases between. The CDR3 extends over 14 amino acids. Germline V gene lookup returns CDR1 SGHNT and CDR2 YENEEA. This CDR3 reads CASSLVAMNTEAFF. In nucleotides, the CDR3 is TGTGCCAGCAGCTTAGTGGCCATGAACACTGAAGCTTTCTTT.

This clonotype has a handful of counts. The chain is built from TRBV11-3 and TRBJ2-1; perhaps TRBD2 as D (6 bases). The V and J ends lost 1 base and 4 bases respectively, with 11 bases between them. This CDR3 spans 15 amino acids. CDR1 and CDR2 (germline): SGHNT, YENEEA. The CDR3 here is CASSLVAEKYNEQFF. The CDR3 DNA follows: TGTGCCAGCAGCTTAGTAGCGGAGAAATACAATGAGCAGTTCTTC.

This clonotype was counted only a few times. The chain combines TRBV20-1 with TRBJ2-7, with D tentatively TRBD1 or TRBD2 (5 bases each). Germline V CDR1 and CDR2: DFQATT, SNEGSKA (reference sequence). The CDR3 covers 12 residues. The ends were cut back, 6 bases at V and 6 bases at J, with 15 bases in the middle. CDR3 amino acids: CSAPGPGTEQYF. The CDR3 bases are TGCAGTGCCCCAGGGCCCGGGACCGAGCAGTACTTC.